These T cell receptor beta chains were read from a single sample in a study of cytomegalovirus exposure and HLA in healthy donors. Profiled with immunoSEQ multiplex PCR; TCRdb holds only in-frame clones, not every one. This table holds over 100,000 clones, around 89% found once. Sequencing was carried out using PBMCs. The receptors were gathered from a young woman in good health and CMV-seropositive. The CDR3 runs from the conserved cysteine through the conserved F or W. The D gene is left open where the match is weak. Clone size is shown for a subset of rows, as once, few, many or a class of expanded clone.

D	V	length	J	size	DNA	CDR3
.	TRBV5-4	16	TRBJ1-6	few	TGTGCCAGCAGCTTGGGTCCGCAGGGTTTAGGCTCACCCCTCCACTTT	CASSLGPQGLGSPLHF
TRBD1	TRBV7-3	15	TRBJ2-7	.	TGTGCCAGCAGCTTAGGGGCAGGGGGCGCCTACGAGCAGTACTTC	CASSLGAGGAYEQYF
.	TRBV6-1	13	TRBJ2-1	.	TGTGCCAGCAGTAGTAGCTCCTACAATGAGCAGTTCTTC	CASSSSSYNEQFF
TRBD1	TRBV5-6	14	TRBJ2-7	.	TGTGCCAGCAGCTTGGAGGGACAGGCGGGGGAGCAGTACTTC	CASSLEGQAGEQYF
TRBD1	TRBV7-9	15	TRBJ1-2	.	TGTGCCAGCAGCTTAAAACAGGGGGCTAACTATGGCTACACCTTC	CASSLKQGANYGYTF
.	TRBV5-1	17	TRBJ2-1	.	TGCGCCAGCAGCTTTGGTTGGGGCCCGAGAAGGTCCAATGAGCAGTTCTTC	CASSFGWGPRRSNEQFF
TRBD1	TRBV25-1	16	TRBJ1-2	.	TGTGCCAGCAGTGTTGCCCCGGGACAGGGGCGGGGAGGCTACACCTTC	CASSVAPGQGRGGYTF
TRBD1	TRBV5-1	15	TRBJ1-5	.	TGCGCCAGCAGCTTGGGGACAGGGGGAGGTCAGCCCCAGCATTTT	CASSLGTGGGQPQHF
TRBD1	TRBV9	15	TRBJ1-2	.	TGTGCCAGCAGCGTAGAGGGACAGGCGAACTATGGCTACACCTTC	CASSVEGQANYGYTF
.	TRBV29-1	14	TRBJ2-1	.	TGCAGCGCCCGGGACGCGGGACCCTACAATGAGCAGTTCTTC	CSARDAGPYNEQFF
.	TRBV19	15	TRBJ1-6	.	TGTGCCAGTACCCGAAAGGAGGTTTTTAGTTCACCCCTCCACTTT	CASTRKEVFSSPLHF
.	TRBV2	15	TRBJ2-1	.	TGTGCCAGCAGTGAAAGGGCTAGGGGATTTGGTGAGCAGTTCTTC	CASSERARGFGEQFF
TRBD1	TRBV9	14	TRBJ2-5	.	TGTGCCAGCAGCTTACAAGGGACAGCCGAGACCCAGTACTTC	CASSLQGTAETQYF
.	TRBV11-1	14	TRBJ1-1	.	TGTGCCAGCAGCCCTCAGGGTTGGGGCACTGAAGCTTTCTTT	CASSPQGWGTEAFF
TRBD2	TRBV5-1	16	TRBJ2-5	.	TGCGCCAGCAGCTTGGACGGGGGGGCCGTTAAAGAGACCCAGTACTTC	CASSLDGGAVKETQYF
.	TRBV28	14	TRBJ1-5	few	TGTGCCAGCAGGAGTGACGGGAGAATGTTTCCCCAGCATTTT	CASRSDGRMFPQHF
TRBD1	TRBV4-1	16	TRBJ1-5	.	TGCGCCAGCAGCCAGCCTCAGGGGGCTCGTAATCAGCCCCAGCATTTT	CASSQPQGARNQPQHF
.	TRBV6-1	17	TRBJ2-1	.	TGTGCCAGCAGTGAAGACATTCGACTCCCCTCCTACAATGAGCAGTTCTTC	CASSEDIRLPSYNEQFF
TRBD2	TRBV7-3	15	TRBJ2-3	.	TGTGCCAGCACCACGGCGGGAGGGAGCACAGATACGCAGTATTTT	CASTTAGGSTDTQYF
.	TRBV4-1	15	TRBJ2-1	.	TGCGCCAGCAGCCAAGGGCCATTAAGCGGAAATGAGCAGTTCTTC	CASSQGPLSGNEQFF
.	TRBV6-4	12	TRBJ1-2	.	TGTGCCAGCAGTGATGTTGGCAGGCCATACACCTTC	CASSDVGRPYTF
.	TRBV4-1	14	TRBJ1-5	.	TGCGCCAGCAGCAGACGGGGGGGCAATCAGCCCCAGCATTTT	CASSRRGGNQPQHF
.	TRBV5-1	18	TRBJ1-1	once	TGCGCCAGCAGCTTGGCCAGGGGACAAATCCCGATGAACACTGAAGCTTTCTTT	CASSLARGQIPMNTEAFF
.	TRBV4-2	14	TRBJ1-1	.	TGTGCCAGCAGCCTAAAAATTCGGGACACTGAAGCTTTCTTT	CASSLKIRDTEAFF
TRBD2	TRBV19	17	TRBJ2-3	.	TGTGCCAGTAGTTCTCTCTTTAGCGGGGGGGCCGCAGATACGCAGTATTTT	CASSSLFSGGAADTQYF
.	TRBV19	13	TRBJ1-2	.	TGTGCCAGTAGTATAGGGGCGAACTATGGCTACACCTTC	CASSIGANYGYTF
.	TRBV4-1	16	TRBJ2-3	.	TGCGCCAGCAGCCTCGGACATAGCCCCACCACAGATACGCAGTATTTT	CASSLGHSPTTDTQYF
.	TRBV2	13	TRBJ1-2	.	TGTGCCAGCTCGGCGGGGTTTGACTATGGCTACACCTTC	CASSAGFDYGYTF
TRBD1	TRBV28	15	TRBJ1-2	.	TGTGCCAGCCTACCCCTCGGGGGCAGGGGGCACGGCTACACCTTC	CASLPLGGRGHGYTF
.	TRBV5-7	15	TRBJ2-1	.	TGTGCCAGCAGCCCTCGGGGGGCCCGGTATAATGAGCAGTTCTTC	CASSPRGARYNEQFF
TRBD1	TRBV11-2	12	TRBJ2-7	.	TGTGCCAGCAGCCGGACAGGGGTCGAGCAGTACTTC	CASSRTGVEQYF
TRBD1	TRBV18	14	TRBJ1-2	.	TGTGCCAGCTCGCGGGACAGGGAAGGTAGTGGCTACACCTTC	CASSRDREGSGYTF
TRBD2	TRBV9	14	TRBJ2-7	.	TGTGCCAGCAGCGTAGCGGCGGGAGCCTACGAGCAGTACTTC	CASSVAAGAYEQYF
.	TRBV30	15	TRBJ1-5	.	TGTGCCTGGAGGGGCAGGGAGGCACCAAATCAGCCCCAGCATTTT	CAWRGREAPNQPQHF
.	TRBV7-9	17	TRBJ1-2	.	TGTGCCAGCAGCTCCCCGACACCCCGACTATATATATATGGCTACACCTTC	CASSSPTPRLYIYGYTF
.	TRBV30	13	TRBJ1-2	.	TGTGCCTGGGGACAGAATAATCTGTATGGCTACACCTTC	CAWGQNNLYGYTF
.	TRBV7-3	16	TRBJ1-2	.	TGTGCCAGCAGCTTAACGGGCCTGGAGGTTAACTATGGCTACACCTTC	CASSLTGLEVNYGYTF
TRBD1	TRBV7-2	17	TRBJ2-7	once	TGTGCCAGCAGCCCACCGAACAGGGGGTATTTGTCCTACGAGCAGTACTTC	CASSPPNRGYLSYEQYF
TRBD1	TRBV27	14	TRBJ2-7	.	TGTGCCAGCAGTCCCGGGACAGGGGTCTACGAGCAGTACTTC	CASSPGTGVYEQYF
.	TRBV7-7	14	TRBJ2-5	.	TGTGCTAGCAGCCAAGTGGGGGGCCAAGAGACCCAGTACTTC	CASSQVGGQETQYF
TRBD1	TRBV28	14	TRBJ2-3	.	TGTGCCAGCAGTGAGACAGGGGCAGGGGATACGCAGTATTTT	CASSETGAGDTQYF
.	TRBV27	12	TRBJ1-2	few	TGTGCCAGCGGGGGCAGGGTAGGGGGCTACACCTTC	CASGGRVGGYTF
.	TRBV15	14	TRBJ1-1	.	TGTGCCACCAGCAGAGCTGGAGACTACACTGAAGCTTTCTTT	CATSRAGDYTEAFF
TRBD1	TRBV10-2	16	TRBJ1-6	.	TGCGCCAGCAGTGGGGACAGGGGGAAGAATAATTCACCCCTCCACTTT	CASSGDRGKNNSPLHF
.	TRBV29-1	14	TRBJ2-7	.	TGCAGCGTAGGAACGAAAAGGAGCTCCTACGAGCAGTACTTC	CSVGTKRSSYEQYF
.	TRBV18	17	TRBJ1-2	.	TGTGCCAGCTCACCACTCCTCTCGACAGACCCAAACTATGGCTACACCTTC	CASSPLLSTDPNYGYTF
TRBD2	TRBV2	14	TRBJ2-3	.	TGTGCCACCAGGGTTACTAGCGGCACAGATACGCAGTATTTT	CATRVTSGTDTQYF
.	TRBV2	15	TRBJ1-3	.	TGTGCCAGCCGCGGACACACAGGGTCGGGAAACACCATATATTTT	CASRGHTGSGNTIYF
.	TRBV9	15	TRBJ1-4	.	TGTGCCAGCAGCGTCGGGGGGCAAACTAATGAAAAACTGTTTTTT	CASSVGGQTNEKLFF
.	TRBV7-9	14	TRBJ1-1	few	TGTGCCAGCAGCTTGGGCCACATGAACACTGAAGCTTTCTTT	CASSLGHMNTEAFF
.	TRBV11-2	15	TRBJ2-5	.	TGTGCCAGCAGCCCGCGGACTACCTACCAAGAGACCCAGTACTTC	CASSPRTTYQETQYF